The sequence of this TCR beta chain was determined in a study of T cell responses to AZD1222 COVID-19 vaccine (dated by TCRdb to the early 2020s). Study-wide context: TCR sequencing was performed for about 250 trial participants, of whom about 200 were given two doses of AZD1222 and some 25 were given two doses of MenACWY control vaccine. Trial participants were enrolled by age into 18-55, 56-69 and 70-plus year subgroups, with roughly 150, 30 and 60 TCR-sequenced participants respectively. On the study overall, not on this receptor specifically: Reportedly, almost half of the unique spike-specific TCRs recognized epitopes lying outside the regions that are mutated in the B.1.351 and B.1.1.7 variants. Most participants were white British and females outnumbered males, and the authors suggested that clonal diversity may have been underestimated. Conclusions about previously exposed vaccinees are limited, since just 5 to 7 AZD1222 recipients were seropositive for SARS-CoV-2 at baseline. No day 14 peak-response samples were available, so repertoires were characterized only after the peak T cell response. After two AZD1222 doses, spike-specific TCR breadth and depth were significantly higher than at day 0 and than in MenACWY recipients. The whole spike protein was spanned by vaccine-associated CD4 TCRs, and dominant responses were seen in regions 160-218 and 743-854. In the small 56-69-year group, the increase in depth fell short of significance, most likely because of low power.

Cut back by 6 bases and 1 base, the V and J ends lie 15 bases apart. The CDR3 has 16 amino acids, counting the end cysteine and phenylalanine. Only the CDR3 DNA stays, 48 bases, in frame from base 1. Looking up the germline V gene yields CDR1 LGHNA and CDR2 YNFKEQ. The CDR3 regions of human TCRbeta chains were analyzed by immunosequencing. The study's processing was this. TCRs in the repertoires were compared against a reference library of SARS-CoV-2-specific TCRs that had been generated with the MIRA antigen-specificity platform. Breadth was defined as the fraction of unique TCRs that were SARS-CoV-2-associated. Depth was defined as the fraction of total T cells that were SARS-CoV-2-associated. Using the MIRA data, each spike-specific TCR was assigned both to the spike region to which the TCR was reactive and to a CD4 or CD8 class. Log10-transformed breadth and depth values were compared by one-way ANOVA with Sidak's multiple comparisons tests. TCRdb's version of the immuneACCESS table is confined to in-frame rearrangements and falls short of the full clone set. An unresolved V gene accounts for under half of the shortfall where checked; the remainder is of unknown origin. The V and J calls and clone size are taken from that table; D and trimming were inferred from the DNA. The sample profile shows some 150,000 clones; 85% to 95% of them were found once. The ten largest clones take up less than 1% of the sample.

As for this clone: What antigen it recognizes has not been identified. Base-call qualities are not available, and no considerably larger clone is one nucleotide away.

The time point label corresponds to: baseline before first vaccination. The treatment or condition label, as the study defines it: meningococcal conjugate vaccine given as trial control. Vaccinee samples were obtained from the UK trials COV001 and COV002, which included a single-blind randomized controlled phase 2/3 trial of AZD1222 (ChAdOx1 nCoV-19) in healthy adults. For TCRbeta chain sequencing, PBMC samples from trial participants were taken at day 0 and at day 28 after the second dose. This receptor was obtained from an adult in good health. The chain was built from TRBV4-2 and TRBJ2-2; the D gene remains uncertain. The starting material was peripheral blood, obtained on day 0 of MenACWY control vaccination. CDR3 loop: CASRPAHGRNTGELFF. The DNA sequence is given as TGTGCCAGCAGACCCGCCCACGGAAGGAACACCGGGGAGCTGTTTTTT.